This T cell receptor beta chain was recovered during a study of PD-1 blockade in mismatch repair-deficient tumors. Findings and limits, study-wide: Tumor-resident clones, often absent from pretreatment blood, expanded after pembrolizumab and then contracted.

TCRdb's copy holds only in-frame clones and misses some; the assay was immunoSEQ multiplex PCR. The sample has 75,000 to 85,000 clones; approximately 81% are singletons. PCR or immunohistochemistry showed mismatch repair deficiency in every enrolled patient. TCRs were sequenced from three patients responding to pembrolizumab. The V end was cut by 0 bases, the J end by 8 bases, with 19 bases between. The germline CDR1 and CDR2 sequences are MNHEY and SMNVEV (reference sequence). The CDR3 has 16 residues. In regard to this clone: Its antigen is still unknown.

The V and J genes are TRBV27 and TRBJ1-2, with D possibly matching TRBD1 (5 bases). Specimen: peripheral blood, collected 12 weeks after starting pembrolizumab. This TCR was recovered from an adult with mismatch repair-deficient cancer. DNA for the CDR3: TGTGCCAGCAGTTTATCGATTGCCCCAGGGACTTGGGGCTACACCTTC. The encoded protein is CASSLSIAPGTWGYTF.